This T cell receptor (beta chain) is drawn from a study of graft-versus-host responses after intestinal transplantation (dated by TCRdb to the early 2020s). Concerning the study at large: The transplants that recipients got were multivisceral, liver-intestinal, or isolated intestinal. To identify alloreactive clones, pre-transplant mixed lymphocyte reaction products were sequenced and then compared with unstimulated pre-transplant donor and recipient T cells. A peak of at least 4% donor T cells among recipient peripheral blood mononuclear cells was the definition used for donor T cell macrochimerism. A cohort of under 30 intestinal transplant recipients, including one retransplant, was enrolled, and a few patients lacking pretransplant specimens were excluded. Anti-thymocyte globulin induction was given to all recipients, followed by maintenance tacrolimus and steroids for two to four years. Rather than going through the commercial service, samples from a few later patients were sequenced in-house on an Illumina MiSeq and processed with MiXCR. Graft-versus-host and host-versus-graft alloreactive T cell clones were tracked in the graft, circulation and bone marrow after intestinal transplantation using bulk TCR-beta CDR3 sequencing.

As encoded in the germline V gene, CDR1 is SGDLS while CDR2 is YYNGEE. V and J lose 1 base and 7 bases, and a span of 11 bases separates them. From the cysteine through the phenylalanine, the CDR3 covers 13 amino acids. CDR3 DNA only is kept here, 39 bases in frame from base 1. Reading the label with the study, this specimen's time point is: cells obtained before transplantation from donor or recipient. CD3+CD4+ and CD3+CD8+ populations were FACS-sorted from unstimulated pre-transplant donor and recipient cells taken from spleen or lymph nodes. The library was obtained by the immunoSEQ multiplex PCR assay. In most patients, genomic DNA was isolated using the Qiagen DNeasy Blood and Tissue Kit and sent frozen to Adaptive Biotechnologies for TCR sequencing. For most patients, high-throughput TCR-beta CDR3 sequencing of genomic DNA was performed by Adaptive Biotechnologies. Regarding the original processing steps: Adaptive's ImmunoSEQ software supplied the TCR sequencing data for around 19 patients, while MiXCR and VDJtools were used to process a few other patients. To correct CD4 versus CD8 sorting errors, any sequence found in both subsets at a frequency ratio below 5:1 was removed. Because the origin of CDR3 nucleotide sequences shared between donor and recipient could not be assigned, those sequences were removed. Alloreactive clones required at least 2-fold expansion over unstimulated cells and minimum CFSE-low frequency of 0.002% (template counts) or 0.001% (read counts). Clones were considered mappable if detected in sequenced pre-transplant spleen, lymph node, or MLR CFSE-low populations of the donor or recipient. Cumulative frequency of alloreactive clones was calculated as a percentage of all sequences weighted by copy number. In its TCRdb copy, this immuneACCESS table keeps in-frame sequences only and misses some clones. Where compared with another copy, unresolved V genes explain less than half of these, and the others have no known cause. D and trimming were read from the DNA, whereas the V and J calls and clone size are those reported in that table. Counted in this sample were 150,000 or so clones; over 90% of them appeared once. Of the sample, about 0.2% is held by the ten largest clones.

Of note for this clone: The antigen this receptor binds is unknown. No qualities accompany the bases; no much larger clone lies one base away.

Broad study findings and their caveats: Early after transplant, peak levels of circulating GvH clones were associated with declines in HvG clones. Conclusions were limited by the relatively low number and heterogeneity of intestinal transplant patients. GvH clones turned up in recipient bone marrow, with some appearing earlier in ileal mucosa or blood, a pattern consistent with an intestinal mucosal origin. Patients with donor T cell macrochimerism had high GvH to HvG T cell clonal ratios in their allografts.

This clonotype was sampled from a human donor who received an intestinal transplant. Material: unstimulated CD4+ T cells sorted from spleen or lymph node cells, obtained before intestinal transplant. The rearranged chain carries TRBV9 and TRBJ1-1; the D gene cannot be named for sure. The base sequence is TGTGCCAGCAGCGTAAGGTCTGGGGATGAAGCTTTCTTT. This sequence encodes CASSVRSGDEAFF.